The 27 T cell receptor beta chains given below trace back to one sample, sequenced in a study of T cell responses to AZD1222 COVID-19 vaccine. The protocol was immunoSEQ multiplex PCR, while the TCRdb copy is restricted to in-frame clones and leaves out a portion. The table shows fewer than 250,000 clones, with roughly 91% occurring only once. The sample here was peripheral blood, taken on day 0 of MenACWY control vaccination. Every receptor here comes from an adult in good health.

This clone was detected only a few times. The V gene is TRBV3-1 (or the pseudogene TRBV3-2), the J gene TRBJ1-4; D may be TRBD1 (5 bases). This CDR3 spans 18 amino acids. Germline CDR1 is LGHDT and CDR2 is YNNKEL (reference sequence). V was cut by 1 base and J by 2 bases, with 17 bases left in between. The DNA for the CDR3 is TGTGCCAGCAGCCAAGTGTCAGGACATCTCTGGACTAATGAAAAACTGTTTTTT. Protein sequence: CASSQVSGHLWTNEKLFF.

The rearrangement links TRBV6-5 to TRBJ1-1, with 7 positions matching TRBD1. Germline V gene lookup returns CDR1 MNHEY and CDR2 SVGAGI. V was clipped by 4 bases and J by 0 bases; unmatched bases: 2. This CDR3 comprises 14 residues. This CDR3 is CASSFDRVNTEAFF. CDR3 nucleotides: TGTGCCAGCAGTTTTGACAGGGTGAACACTGAAGCTTTCTTT.

This chain links TRBV30 with TRBJ2-5, with D maybe TRBD2 (5 bases). V gave up 1 base and J gave up 5 bases, with 11 bases separating them. Looked up from germline, CDR1 is GTSNPN and CDR2 is SVGIG (reference sequence). CDR3 length: 13 residues. The CDR3 nucleotides are TGTGCCTGGAGTGGGAGGTCACGGGAGACCCAGTACTTC. Encoded protein: CAWSGRSRETQYF.

The rearrangement joins TRBV24-1 to TRBJ1-3; TRBD1 aligns across 8 bases. Germline V gives CDR1 KGHDR, CDR2 SFDVKD. The CDR3 spans 15 residues. V was pared by 2 bases and J by 2 bases, with 1 base of the junction left unmatched. The CDR3 bases are TGTGCCACCAGTGATTCCAGGGGGCCTGGAAACACCATATATTTT. It encodes CATSDSRGPGNTIYF.

The V call is TRBV27, the J call TRBJ1-2; D is unresolved. This CDR3 spans 13 amino acids. The V gene's germline CDR1 is MNHEY and CDR2 SMNVEV (reference sequence). Trimming shortened V by 4 bases and J by 0 bases, and 6 bases separated the two germline ends. CDR3 DNA: TGTGCCAGCAGTTACCGGGCTAACTATGGCTACACCTTC. Its translation is CASSYRANYGYTF.

This sequence joins TRBV7-3 and TRBJ1-5; a weak D match, TRBD1 (6 bases). The CDR3 contains 19 residues. Deletions cut 5 bases from V and 2 bases from J, with 25 bases between. Germline values: CDR1 SGHTA, CDR2 FQGTGA. The CDR3 sequence: CASSPLGVNRAQGNQPQHF. As DNA, the CDR3 is TGTGCCAGCAGCCCGCTAGGGGTTAACAGGGCCCAGGGCAATCAGCCCCAGCATTTT. Drawing the rest from reference TRBV7-3 and TRBJ1-5, the complete variable domain is GAGVSQTPSNKVTEKGKYVELRCDPISGHTALYWYRQSLGQGPEFLIYFQGTGAADDSGLPNDRFFAVRPEGSVSTLKIQRTERGDSAVYLCASSPLGVNRAQGNQPQHFGDGTRLSIL.

The rearrangement joins TRBV19 to TRBJ2-4; 7 bases align to TRBD2. V shed 1 base, J shed 5 bases, and the junction held 8 bases outside the gene matches. The V gene's germline CDR1 is LNHDA and CDR2 SQIVND (reference sequence). The CDR3 is made up of 16 amino acids. CDR3 residues: CASSIGRTGRENIQYF. CDR3 DNA sequence: TGTGCCAGTAGTATAGGCCGGACGGGGAGGGAAAACATTCAGTACTTC.

This CDR3 reads CASDGGEAGELFF. The CDR3 region has the DNA TGTGCCAGTGACGGGGGTGAGGCCGGGGAGCTGTTTTTT. The rearrangement joins TRBV12-3 or TRBV12-4 to TRBJ2-2; D is perhaps TRBD2 (6 bases). Trimming stripped 9 bases from V and 6 bases from J, with 14 bases between. This CDR3 has 13 residues.

The chain links TRBV7-8 to TRBJ1-2; the D gene is possibly TRBD1 (5 bases). Trimming cost V 1 base and J 1 base, with 13 bases left between them. CDR3 size: 16 residues. Germline V CDR1 and CDR2: SGHVS, FQNEAQ. This chain's CDR3 is CASSLEIQGDNYGYTF. The CDR3 coding sequence is TGTGCCAGCAGCTTAGAAATCCAAGGGGATAACTATGGCTACACCTTC.

The CDR3: CASSLAGAIGNTIYF. CDR3 in DNA: TGTGCCAGCAGCTTGGCAGGGGCAATCGGAAACACCATATATTTT. V is TRBV5-6 and J is TRBJ1-3; D perhaps matches TRBD1 (6 bases). The CDR3 is 15 amino acids. Germline loops: CDR1 SGHDT, CDR2 YYEEEE. The V end lost 0 bases, the J end lost 4 bases, and 11 bases lay between the germline ends.

The CDR3 DNA reads as TGCGCCAGCAGCTTGGATGGACAGACGAACACTGAAGCTTTCTTT. Its protein is CASSLDGQTNTEAFF. The rearrangement joins TRBV5-1 to TRBJ1-1, with D possibly being TRBD1 (6 bases). V shed 0 bases and J shed 1 base, with 10 bases lying between them. The CDR3 runs to 15 residues. The germline V gene has CDR1 SGHRS and CDR2 YFSETQ.

The V gene is TRBV7-9, the J gene TRBJ1-5; unclear D gene. The V gene lost 7 bases and the J gene lost 5 bases, with 12 bases spanning the gap. In germline, CDR1 is SEHNR, CDR2 FQNEAQ (reference sequence). The CDR3 spans 13 residues. The CDR3 coding sequence is TGTGCCAGCACCCCCGGAGGCGATCAGCCCCAGCATTTT. Translating gives CASTPGGDQPQHF.

The chain carries TRBV7-9 and TRBJ1-2, with D perhaps matching TRBD1 (5 bases). The germline V gene encodes CDR1 SEHNR and CDR2 FQNEAQ (reference sequence). V shed 5 bases and J shed 8 bases, with 9 bases lying between them. This CDR3 contains 11 residues. DNA for the CDR3: TGTGCCAGCAGCCATCAGGGCGGCTACACCTTC. This sequence encodes CASSHQGGYTF.

The gene calls are TRBV7-9 and TRBJ2-7; D is perhaps TRBD1 (6 bases). Germline lookup yields CDR1 SEHNR and CDR2 FQNEAQ (reference sequence). V lost 6 bases to trimming and J lost 0 bases, with 12 bases between them. CDR3 size: 14 residues. DNA for the CDR3: TGTGCCAGCAGTTTCGACAGGTCCTCCTACGAGCAGTACTTC. This encodes CASSFDRSSYEQYF.

The CDR3 reads CASSQGTGSYNEQFF. In DNA form, the CDR3 reads TGTGCCAGCTCCCAGGGGACAGGCTCTTACAATGAGCAGTTCTTC. The gene calls are TRBV6-5 and TRBJ2-1, with TRBD1 matching 8 bases. Germline loops: CDR1 MNHEY, CDR2 SVGAGI. Germline trimming cut 8 bases from V and 4 bases from J; bases unmatched to any gene: 10. This CDR3 has 15 residues.

V gene TRBV5-1 combines with J gene TRBJ1-4, with 7 bases aligning to TRBD1. The CDR3 is 16 amino acids. Germline V gene sequence: CDR1 SGHRS, CDR2 YFSETQ. The V gene end was trimmed by 7 bases and the J gene end by 0 bases; junction bases not matched to a gene: 9. CDR3 DNA: TGCGCCAGCCATCCGGGACAGATAGCAACTAATGAAAAACTGTTTTTT. Translated: CASHPGQIATNEKLFF.

The V gene is TRBV4-2, the J gene TRBJ1-5; tentative D call: TRBD1 (5 bases). The CDR3 length is 17 residues. From germline, CDR1 is LGHNA and CDR2 YNFKEQ. Trimming removed 2 bases at V and 0 bases at J, with 14 bases between. Written as DNA, the CDR3 is TGTGCCAGCAGCCAATCTGGGGGGAGATATAGCAATCAGCCCCAGCATTTT. It encodes CASSQSGGRYSNQPQHF.

The V gene is TRBV18, the J gene TRBJ1-1, with TRBD1 as a possible D gene (6 bases). Trimming removed 2 bases from V and 0 bases from J, with 10 bases in between. The CDR3 covers 15 residues. CDR1 is KGHSH, CDR2 LQKENI, per germline. The CDR3 is CASSPIDRMNTEAFF. CDR3 coding DNA: TGTGCCAGCTCACCAATAGACAGGATGAACACTGAAGCTTTCTTT.

V is TRBV5-6 and J is TRBJ1-5; D is unresolved. V lost 1 base and J lost 6, with 14 bases in between. This CDR3 comprises 15 residues. From germline, CDR1 is SGHDT and CDR2 YYEEEE. The CDR3 sequence is CASSLFLGWGQPQHF. The CDR3 DNA sequence: TGTGCCAGCAGCTTGTTCCTCGGATGGGGTCAGCCCCAGCATTTT.

About this clone: The same CDR3 also results from other DNA sequences found in this sample. The chain is built from TRBV7-2 and TRBJ1-1; tentatively, D is TRBD1 (6 bases). Germline CDR1 reads SGHTA; CDR2 reads FQGNSA. The length of the CDR3 is 14 residues. V dropped 2 bases and J dropped 4 bases, with 11 bases sitting between them. CDR3 in DNA: TGTGCCAGCAGCTTAAAAGGGGGGGTCACTGAAGCTTTCTTT. It encodes CASSLKGGVTEAFF.

The CDR3 reads CAWGLAGGPGTDTQYF. The CDR3 nucleotides read TGTGCCTGGGGGCTAGCGGGGGGGCCGGGTACAGATACGCAGTATTTT. This chain links TRBV30 with TRBJ2-3; 12 nucleotides match TRBD2. CDR3 length equals 16 residues. Germline V gene data show CDR1 as GTSNPN and CDR2 as SVGIG (reference sequence). J was trimmed by 3 bases and V by 5 bases; bases with no gene match: 9.

The chain has TRBV28 and TRBJ2-2, with D maybe TRBD2 (5 bases). V shed 5 bases and J shed 8 bases, with 15 bases lying between them. The CDR3 is made up of 14 amino acids. Germline assignment: CDR1 MDHEN and CDR2 SYDVKM. The chain's CDR3 is CASSPDQRRGELFF. CDR3 DNA: TGTGCCAGCAGTCCGGACCAGAGGAGGGGGGAGCTGTTTTTT.

The genes are TRBV7-9 and TRBJ1-6; D is perhaps TRBD1 (6 bases). Per the germline V gene, CDR1 is SEHNR and CDR2 is FQNEAQ (reference sequence). Trimming pared 2 bases from V and 11 bases from J, leaving 19 bases between. CDR3 length equals 16 residues. The CDR3 DNA is TGTGCCAGCAGCTTAACCGTCACAGGGAGTCGGACACCCCTCCACTTT. Translation gives CASSLTVTGSRTPLHF.

V and J are TRBV5-1 and TRBJ1-6; 9 bases line up with TRBD1. The length of the CDR3 is 17 residues. CDR1 and CDR2 (germline): SGHRS, YFSETQ. V lost 5 bases and J lost 2; bases outside the gene matches: 8. This CDR3 is CASRQGAGGTYNSPLHF. DNA for the CDR3: TGCGCCAGCAGACAGGGGGCTGGGGGAACCTATAATTCACCCCTCCACTTT.

The chain carries TRBV12-3 or TRBV12-4 and TRBJ1-5, with D uncertain. The V and J ends lost 2 bases and 5 bases respectively, with 7 bases between them. The CDR3 has 13 amino acids. The CDR3 loop is CASSLSGYQPQHF. The CDR3, as DNA: TGTGCCAGCAGTTTAAGCGGGTATCAGCCCCAGCATTTT.

This rearrangement joins TRBV18 to TRBJ2-5; no clear D gene. V was trimmed by 3 bases and J by 1 base, leaving 6 bases between them. Germline V gives CDR1 KGHSH, CDR2 LQKENI. The CDR3 contains 13 residues. CDR3 amino acids: CASSPSPQETQYF. The CDR3 DNA follows: TGTGCCAGCTCACCTAGCCCCCAAGAGACCCAGTACTTC.

The chain is built from TRBV5-1 and TRBJ2-6; no firm D call. The CDR3 spans 14 residues. From germline, CDR1 is SGHRS and CDR2 YFSETQ. V was pared by 5 bases and J by 1 base, with 7 bases between. The CDR3 is CASSSTSGANVLTF. CDR3 bases: TGCGCCAGCAGTTCCACTTCTGGGGCCAACGTCCTGACTTTC.